This paragraph reports one T cell receptor (beta chain). Original processing notes: Counts of nucleated cells, estimated from reference gene primer amplification, were obtained. Clones were read by immunoSEQ multiplex PCR, and TCRdb kept only the in-frame ones, dropping some. V, J and clone size are taken as reported in that table, and D and trimming were inferred from the DNA itself. The repertoire includes 75,000 to 80,000 clones, about nine tenths of them detected once, and approximately 45% sits in the top ten. CDR3 length: 10 amino acids. Per germline, CDR1 LGHDT and CDR2 YNNKEL (reference sequence). V lost 0 bases and J lost 13, with 6 bases in between. These data come from a study of blood T cell repertoires in COVID-19. Study at large: The origin of the acute and convalescent COVID-19 samples was the United States, Italy and Spain. Nucleic acid was either cDNA or gDNA, and it came from T cells, B-cell-depleted T cells, or PBMCs.

The gene calls are TRBV3-1 (or the pseudogene TRBV3-2) and TRBJ2-5; D unresolved. The sequence came from a human donor in a cohort sampled during active COVID-19. The sample comprised peripheral blood. The CDR3 loop reads CASSQERMYF. In nucleotides, the CDR3 is TGTGCCAGCAGCCAAGAGAGGATGTACTTC.